Below, 29 T cell receptor beta chains from the same sample are listed, as sequenced in a study of T cells after yellow fever vaccination. TCRdb reprocessed the 5' RACE reads via MiXCR and lists one record per CDR3 protein. The sample gives hundreds of thousands of distinct CDR3 sequences, around a sixth of which show up once; 15% to 20% is in the top ten. The sequencing used PBMCs, collected before the yellow fever booster vaccination. The receptors derive from a man in his late teens or twenties who received the YFV17D yellow fever vaccine.

This clonotype was counted between two and nine times. The CDR3 reads CSVSRTGELFF. The CDR3 nucleotides are TGCAGCGTTTCCCGCACCGGGGAGCTGTTTTTT. The V call is TRBV29-1, the J call TRBJ2-2, with unresolved D. The CDR3 covers 11 residues. V gave up 5 bases and J gave up 4 bases, with 5 bases separating them. Per germline, CDR1 SQVTM and CDR2 ANQGSEA.

This chain uses TRBV5-1 with TRBJ2-5; 7 positions match TRBD1. Looked up from germline, CDR1 is SGHRS and CDR2 is YFSETQ. The CDR3 totals 15 residues. Germline trimming cut 2 bases from V and 1 base from J; bases unmatched to any gene: 5. The CDR3 spells CASSFRGMGQETQYF. CDR3 nucleotides: TGCGCCAGCAGCTTCAGGGGGATGGGCCAAGAGACCCAGTACTTC. The whole variable domain, filled in from reference TRBV5-1 and TRBJ2-5, reads KAGVTQTPRYLIKTRGQQVTLSCSPISGHRSVSWYQQTPGQGLQFLFEYFSETQRNKGNFPGRFSGRQFSNSRSEMNVSTLELGDSALYLCASSFRGMGQETQYFGPGTRLLVL.

The J gene is TRBJ1-2, the V gene TRBV7-2; no clear D gene. The V gene's germline CDR1 is SGHTA and CDR2 FQGNSA. Trimming stripped 6 bases from V and 6 bases from J, with 14 bases between. This CDR3 comprises 13 residues. As DNA, the CDR3 is TGTGCCAGCAGTTCCGCCGGGCGCCATGGCTACACCTTC. Amino acids: CASSSAGRHGYTF.

The CDR3 DNA follows: TGTGCCAGCAGCTTTGATGGCGGTGATACGCAGTATTTT. Translation: CASSFDGGDTQYF. The chain recombines TRBV13 with TRBJ2-3; no clear D. In germline, CDR1 is PRHDT, CDR2 FYEKMQ (reference sequence). With 3 bases removed from V and 6 bases from J, the gap between germline ends came to 10 bases. The CDR3 is made up of 13 amino acids.

This clonotype has only a few counts. The gene calls are TRBV20-1 and TRBJ1-2; 7 bases are shared with TRBD1. V shed 3 bases, J shed 4 bases, and the junction held 5 bases outside the gene matches. Germline CDR1 DFQATT, CDR2 SNEGSKA (reference sequence). The CDR3 is 13 residues long. CDR3 nucleotides: TGCAGTGCTAGCGTAACAGGGGTCTATGGCTACACCTTC. It codes for CSASVTGVYGYTF.

In its sample, this clonotype was seen a few times. The chain uses TRBV29-1 and TRBJ1-1; the D gene is possibly TRBD1 (5 bases). Trimming took 0 bases from V and 1 from J, leaving 12 bases between them. The CDR3 extends over 15 amino acids. In germline, CDR1 is SQVTM, CDR2 ANQGSEA. The CDR3 nucleotides are TGCAGCGTTGAAGATCACCGGGGCCCGAACACTGAAGCTTTCTTT. This encodes CSVEDHRGPNTEAFF.

The genes are TRBV7-2 and TRBJ2-5; D may match TRBD1 or TRBD2 (6 bases each). Trimming removed 5 bases from V and 6 bases from J, with 19 bases in between. Looked up from germline, CDR1 is SGHTA and CDR2 is FQGNSA. This CDR3 is built from 15 residues. The CDR3 loop is CASSGGDTITKTQYF. The DNA of the CDR3 is TGTGCCAGCAGCGGAGGGGACACCATAACGAAGACCCAGTACTTC. Full variable domain (outside the CDR3, taken from reference TRBV7-2 and TRBJ2-5): GAGVSQSPSNKVTEKGKDVELRCDPISGHTALYWYRQSLGQGLEFLIYFQGNSAPDKSGLPSDRFSAERTGGSVSTLTIQRTQQEDSAVYLCASSGGDTITKTQYFGPGTRLLVL.

This clonotype was recorded at least ten times. This chain joins TRBV30 and TRBJ2-7; TRBD2 matches at 7 bases. Germline V CDR1 and CDR2: GTSNPN, SVGIG (reference sequence). This CDR3 has 14 residues. J was trimmed by 1 base and V by 0 bases; bases with no gene match: 3. The chain's CDR3 is CAWSVLAGSYEQYF. The CDR3 DNA reads TGTGCCTGGAGTGTCTTAGCGGGTTCCTACGAGCAGTACTTC.

The chain joins TRBV11-2 to TRBJ1-5; TRBD1 might be the D (6 bases). The CDR3 is made up of 16 amino acids. Deletions cut 1 base from V and 1 base from J, with 11 bases between. CDR1 and CDR2 from the germline V gene are SGHAT and FQNNGV. The CDR3 is CASSLGRGTSNQPQHF. The CDR3 DNA reads TGTGCCAGCAGCTTAGGCAGGGGAACGAGCAATCAGCCCCAGCATTTT.

The chain employs TRBV14 and TRBJ2-1; D not certain. This CDR3 contains 16 residues. Germline V CDR1 and CDR2: SGHDN, FVKESK. Trimming took 3 bases from V and 0 from J, leaving 12 bases between them. CDR3 amino acids: CASSHILGGSYNEQFF. DNA for the CDR3: TGTGCCAGCAGCCATATTCTTGGCGGCTCCTACAATGAGCAGTTCTTC.

The chain carries TRBV10-1 and TRBJ2-3; D is perhaps TRBD1 (6 bases). Germline lookup yields CDR1 WNHNN and CDR2 SYGVQD (reference sequence). Trimming left V 3 bases short and J 2 bases short, with 15 bases between. The CDR3 is made up of 16 amino acids. Here the CDR3 reads CASSEFRGPSTDTQYF. DNA of the CDR3: TGCGCCAGCAGTGAATTCAGGGGCCCTTCCACAGATACGCAGTATTTT.

This clonotype occurred a few times. The CDR3 loop is CASSVEPDQPQHF. The CDR3 bases are TGTGCCAGCAGCGTAGAGCCAGATCAGCCCCAGCATTTT. The chain carries TRBV9 and TRBJ1-5; D ambiguous. This CDR3 is built from 13 residues. Looked up from germline, CDR1 is SGDLS and CDR2 is YYNGEE. V was shortened by 0 bases and J by 5 bases, with 6 bases between the two germline ends.

The rearrangement joins TRBV12-3 or TRBV12-4 to TRBJ2-6; 7 nucleotides align to TRBD1. The CDR3 has 15 amino acids. The V and J ends lost 6 bases and 0 bases, in that order; junction bases with no gene match: 2. The chain's CDR3 is CASRTGFSGANVLTF. The CDR3 DNA follows: TGTGCCAGCAGGACAGGGTTCTCTGGGGCCAACGTCCTGACTTTC.

The chain combines TRBV4-2 with TRBJ1-5; D is uncertain. Germline CDR1 LGHNA, CDR2 YNFKEQ. The CDR3 covers 14 residues. The ends were cut back, 1 base at V and 9 bases at J, with 13 bases in the middle. CDR3 in DNA: TGTGCCAGCAGCCAAGGGAGGGCTGATTCGCCCCAGCATTTT. Translated, it gives CASSQGRADSPQHF.

This clonotype occurred many times. The CDR3 here is CSVDSGGTDTQYF. For the CDR3, the DNA is TGCAGCGTCGATAGCGGGGGCACAGATACGCAGTATTTT. The rearrangement links TRBV29-1 to TRBJ2-3, with 8 bases matching TRBD2. Looked up from germline, CDR1 is SQVTM and CDR2 is ANQGSEA. CDR3 length equals 13 residues. J was trimmed by 1 base and V by 6 bases; bases with no gene match: 3.

This clonotype was found a few times. This chain links TRBV9 with TRBJ1-1; D gene uncertain. This CDR3 has 13 amino acids. V was shortened by 4 bases and J by 1 base, with 8 bases between the two germline ends. The V gene's germline CDR1 is SGDLS and CDR2 YYNGEE. This CDR3 is CASSTDQNTEAFF. The DNA for the CDR3 is TGTGCCAGCAGCACCGACCAGAACACTGAAGCTTTCTTT.

J is TRBJ1-5 and V is TRBV5-5, with D uncertain. V dropped 0 bases and J dropped 0 bases, with 22 bases sitting between them. Germline lookup yields CDR1 SGHKS and CDR2 YYEKEE (reference sequence). This CDR3 spans 20 amino acids. DNA for the CDR3: TGTGCCAGCAGCTTGGTTGGGGAGTTAGGATATAGGTATAGCAATCAGCCCCAGCATTTT. This sequence encodes CASSLVGELGYRYSNQPQHF.

This chain joins TRBV7-6 and TRBJ2-5, with D perhaps matching TRBD2 (6 bases). V lost 4 bases, J lost 6 bases, and 12 bases lay in between. This CDR3 is 13 amino acids long. Germline values: CDR1 SGHVS, CDR2 FNYEAQ. CDR3 bases: TGTGCCAGCAGCTCCTTCGGCGGGAAGACCCAGTACTTC. Its protein product is CASSSFGGKTQYF.

The chain carries TRBV3-1 and TRBJ1-2, with TRBD1 as a possible D gene (5 bases). Germline loops: CDR1 LGHDT, CDR2 YNNKEL (reference sequence). Trimming removed 0 bases from V and 8 bases from J, with 19 bases in between. The CDR3 consists of 16 residues. CDR3 DNA: TGTGCCAGCAGCCAAGATGTCAACGCCGGGGCGGGGGGCTACACCTTC. This gives the protein CASSQDVNAGAGGYTF.

This clonotype was observed a few times. The V gene is TRBV7-9, the J gene TRBJ2-3; D is perhaps TRBD1 (6 bases). V was shortened by 1 base and J by 0 bases, with 8 bases between the two germline ends. CDR3 length: 15 amino acids. From germline, CDR1 is SEHNR and CDR2 FQNEAQ (reference sequence). The CDR3 spells CASSLGGPSTDTQYF. The CDR3 DNA reads TGTGCCAGCAGCTTAGGGGGGCCTAGCACAGATACGCAGTATTTT.

This chain joins TRBV5-1 and TRBJ2-1, with 9 bases that match TRBD2. The CDR3 covers 15 residues. The V and J ends lost 3 bases and 4 bases, in that order; junction bases with no gene match: 5. Germline CDR1 SGHRS, CDR2 YFSETQ. CDR3 DNA: TGCGCCAGCAGCTACCTAGCGGGGTCTTACAATGAGCAGTTCTTC. This sequence encodes CASSYLAGSYNEQFF.

Of note for this clonotype: This clone may be a read error of a much larger clone one base away. Here the CDR3 reads CASSLSGGSEQYV. The CDR3 nucleotides are TGTGCCAGCAGTCTCTCAGGGGGTAGCGAGCAGTACGTC. J is TRBJ2-7 and V is TRBV27; 7 bases map to TRBD1. The CDR3 is made up of 13 amino acids. J gave up 6 bases and V 5 bases, and 7 bases lay outside the gene matches. Germline V gene data show CDR1 as MNHEY and CDR2 as SMNVEV (reference sequence).

The CDR3 here is CASTPGQDEETQYF. The CDR3 DNA sequence: TGCGCCAGCACCCCCGGACAGGACGAAGAGACCCAGTACTTC. V usage is TRBV5-1 and J usage is TRBJ2-5; 7 bases match TRBD1. Germline CDR1 and CDR2: SGHRS and YFSETQ. The CDR3 covers 14 residues. With 6 bases clipped from V and 3 bases from J, the junction kept 8 bases outside the gene matches. Looking up the rest from reference TRBV5-1 and TRBJ2-5 gives the full variable domain: KAGVTQTPRYLIKTRGQQVTLSCSPISGHRSVSWYQQTPGQGLQFLFEYFSETQRNKGNFPGRFSGRQFSNSRSEMNVSTLELGDSALYLCASTPGQDEETQYFGPGTRLLVL.

The table lists this clonotype with a few counts. The V gene is TRBV7-9, the J gene TRBJ2-1, with 9 positions matching TRBD1. The ends lost 5 bases at V and 8 bases at J; junction bases unmatched: 7. The CDR3 is 14 residues long. Germline loops: CDR1 SEHNR, CDR2 FQNEAQ (reference sequence). CDR3 residues: CASSSRDRADEQFF. CDR3 DNA sequence: TGTGCCAGCAGCAGCCGGGACAGGGCCGATGAGCAGTTCTTC.

This clonotype was counted only a few times. The genes are TRBV5-1 and TRBJ2-3; 8 nucleotides agree with TRBD1. Losses at the gene ends were 4 bases for V and 4 bases for J; bases not matched to a gene: 5. There are 14 residues in the CDR3. The germline V gene encodes CDR1 SGHRS and CDR2 YFSETQ. Here the CDR3 reads CASSPQGAPDTQYF. DNA of the CDR3: TGCGCCAGCAGCCCCCAGGGGGCCCCAGATACGCAGTATTTT. Filled out from reference TRBV5-1 and TRBJ2-3, the complete variable domain reads KAGVTQTPRYLIKTRGQQVTLSCSPISGHRSVSWYQQTPGQGLQFLFEYFSETQRNKGNFPGRFSGRQFSNSRSEMNVSTLELGDSALYLCASSPQGAPDTQYFGPGTRLTVL.

This clonotype was counted between two and nine times. This rearrangement joins TRBV5-6 to TRBJ2-5; TRBD2 matches at 8 bases. Germline loops: CDR1 SGHDT, CDR2 YYEEEE. V was pared by 4 bases and J by 3 bases, with 14 bases of the junction left unmatched. This CDR3 has 17 residues. The CDR3 loop reads CASSDQFASGGKETQYF. The DNA of the CDR3 is TGTGCCAGCAGCGACCAATTCGCTTCGGGAGGGAAAGAGACCCAGTACTTC. The variable domain in full, with the rest retrieved from reference TRBV5-6 and TRBJ2-5, is DAGVTQSPTHLIKTRGQQVTLRCSPKSGHDTVSWYQQALGQGPQFIFQYYEEEERQRGNFPDRFSGHQFPNYSSELNVNALLLGDSALYLCASSDQFASGGKETQYFGPGTRLLVL.

This clonotype has just a few counts. The chain is built from TRBV5-5 and TRBJ1-2; D remains ambiguous. CDR1 and CDR2 (germline): SGHKS, YYEKEE (reference sequence). This CDR3 has 14 residues. The V and J ends lost 4 bases and 0 bases respectively, with 10 bases between them. The CDR3 here is CASSLTIANYGYTF. Written as DNA, the CDR3 is TGTGCCAGCAGCCTAACGATAGCTAACTATGGCTACACCTTC.

This clonotype was seen only a few times. This chain uses TRBV4-3 with TRBJ1-6; weak D call: TRBD1 (5 bases). The CDR3 runs to 14 residues. CDR1 is LGHNA, CDR2 YSLEER, per germline. Trimming cost V 0 bases and J 10 bases, with 10 bases left between them. Written as DNA, the CDR3 is TGCGCCAGCAGCCAAGATCAGGGATGGTCACCCCTCCACTTT. Residues: CASSQDQGWSPLHF.

The chain employs TRBV7-9 and TRBJ1-5, with 11 nucleotides matching TRBD1. V dropped 5 bases and J dropped 10; count of bases not matched to a gene: 4. In germline, CDR1 is SEHNR, CDR2 FQNEAQ (reference sequence). CDR3 length: 13 amino acids. CDR3 DNA: TGTGCCAGCAGCGGACAGGGGGCGAACCCCCAGCATTTT. Protein sequence: CASSGQGANPQHF.